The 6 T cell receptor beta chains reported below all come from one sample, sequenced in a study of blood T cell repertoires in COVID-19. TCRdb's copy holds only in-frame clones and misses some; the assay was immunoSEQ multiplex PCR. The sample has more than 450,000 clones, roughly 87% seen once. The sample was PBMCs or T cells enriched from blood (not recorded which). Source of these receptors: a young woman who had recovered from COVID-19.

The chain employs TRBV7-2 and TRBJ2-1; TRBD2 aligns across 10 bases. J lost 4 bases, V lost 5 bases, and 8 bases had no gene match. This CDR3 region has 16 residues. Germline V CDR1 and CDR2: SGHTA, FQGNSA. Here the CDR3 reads CASSNLAGASYNEQFF. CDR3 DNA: TGTGCCAGCAGCAATCTAGCGGGGGCCTCTTACAATGAGCAGTTCTTC. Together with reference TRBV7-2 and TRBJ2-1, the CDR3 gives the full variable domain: GAGVSQSPSNKVTEKGKDVELRCDPISGHTALYWYRQSLGQGLEFLIYFQGNSAPDKSGLPSDRFSAERTGGSVSTLTIQRTQQEDSAVYLCASSNLAGASYNEQFFGPGTRLTVL.

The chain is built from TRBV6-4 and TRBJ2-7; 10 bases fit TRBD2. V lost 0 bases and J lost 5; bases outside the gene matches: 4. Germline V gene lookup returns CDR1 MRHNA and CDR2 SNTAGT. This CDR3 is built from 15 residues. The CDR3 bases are TGTGCCAGCAGTGACTCAAGCGGGGGGGCCAACGAGCAGTACTTC. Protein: CASSDSSGGANEQYF.

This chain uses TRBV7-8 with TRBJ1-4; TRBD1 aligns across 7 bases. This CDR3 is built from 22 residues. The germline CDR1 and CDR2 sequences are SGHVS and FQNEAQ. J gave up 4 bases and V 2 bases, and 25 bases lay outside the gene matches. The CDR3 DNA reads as TGTGCCAGCAGCTTATTGGGACAGTGGCGAAGGGACCATAAGCCAATTAATGAAAAACTGTTTTTT. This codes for CASSLLGQWRRDHKPINEKLFF.

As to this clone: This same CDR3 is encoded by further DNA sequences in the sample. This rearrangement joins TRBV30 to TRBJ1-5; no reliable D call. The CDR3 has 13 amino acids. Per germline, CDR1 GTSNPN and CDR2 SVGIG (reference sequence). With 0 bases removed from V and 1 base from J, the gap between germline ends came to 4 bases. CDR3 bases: TGTGCCTGGAGTGTACTCAGCAATCAGCCCCAGCATTTT. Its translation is CAWSVLSNQPQHF.

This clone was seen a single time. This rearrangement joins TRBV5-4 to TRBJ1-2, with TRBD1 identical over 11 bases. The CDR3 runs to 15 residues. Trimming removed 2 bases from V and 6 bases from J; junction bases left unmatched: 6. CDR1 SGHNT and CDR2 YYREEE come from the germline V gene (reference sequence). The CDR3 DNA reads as TGTGCCAGCAGCTTTTGGACAGGGGGCGGCGATGGCTACACCTTC. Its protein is CASSFWTGGGDGYTF.

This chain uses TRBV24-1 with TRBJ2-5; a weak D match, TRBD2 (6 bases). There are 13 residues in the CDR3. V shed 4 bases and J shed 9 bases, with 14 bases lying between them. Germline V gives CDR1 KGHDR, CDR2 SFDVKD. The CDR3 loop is CATSDTRREPQYF. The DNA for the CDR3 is TGTGCCACCAGTGACACGAGGAGGGAGCCCCAGTACTTC.